This T cell receptor beta chain was observed in a study of T cell responses to AZD1222 COVID-19 vaccine. Regarding the study as a whole: At 160-218 and 743-854, vaccine-associated CD4 TCRs were dominant, and they spanned spike. Repertoire sampling occurred only after the peak T cell response. Nearly half of spike-specific TCRs reportedly target unmutated variant regions.

CDR1 MNHEY and CDR2 SMNVEV come from the germline V gene (reference sequence). Germline trimming cut 4 bases from V and 6 bases from J; bases unmatched to any gene: 12. The CDR3 covers 17 residues. A remark on this clone: Its antigen remains unknown.

Clones were sequenced by immunoSEQ multiplex PCR, and TCRdb holds only the in-frame ones, with some missing. This sample has about 120,000 clones; about 89% occur once, and the top ten carry less than 2%. This rearrangement joins TRBV27 to TRBJ2-3, with 11 bases aligning to TRBD2. This clonotype originated in an adult in good health. The source was peripheral blood, collected on day 0 of AZD1222 vaccination. The CDR3: CASSSASGRSWSDTQYF. The DNA of the CDR3 is TGTGCCAGCAGTTCAGCTAGCGGGAGGAGCTGGTCGGATACGCAGTATTTT.